Here is one T cell receptor beta chain with its context. The antigen remains undetermined. Mismatch with germline at one junction end may stem from a read error. This specimen comes from a study of tumor and adjacent non-tumor tissue in lung cancer. Across the study: Patients comprised 12 adenocarcinoma, a couple of squamous cell carcinoma and 1 small cell lung cancer. Samples averaged around 4.2 million productive TCRbeta reads each.

No cell sorting was done before RNA was extracted from the tissue. The CDR3 loop spans 14 amino acids. Germline V gene sequence: CDR1 SQVTM, CDR2 ANQGSEA. Three rounds of nested PCR, following a modified ARM-PCR protocol, produced the TCRbeta library. Using its own MiXCR run on the multiplex PCR reads, TCRdb lists one record per CDR3 protein. The table shows some 78,000 distinct CDR3 sequences, with 80% occurring only once. Study-wide results and caveats: Patients with more diverse tumor TCRs had worse survival.

The clonotype originates from a woman aged 50 to 60 with non-small cell lung cancer. The material sequenced was lung tumor tissue. This sequence joins TRBV29-1 and TRBJ2-7; D uncertain. The CDR3 loop reads CSVAIRDGTYEQYF. For the CDR3, the DNA is TGCAGCGTTGCCATAAGAGACGGAACCTACGAACAGTACTTC.